This TCR beta chain is from a study of metastatic and nonmetastatic thyroid tumors. Study in general: Repertoire comparison spanned blood and tumor or nodule tissue of malignant and benign thyroid patients.

In the original processing: A classifier of distant metastasis in papillary thyroid cancer was built from CDR3 differences (across clinicopathological groups). TCRdb re-clonotyped the PCR reads via MiXCR. TCRdb, not the authors, supplied the V and J calls. Of approximately 69,000 clones in the sample, 11% to 15% are singletons; the top ten hold approximately 7%. Germline CDR1 is SGHRS and CDR2 is YFSETQ. V was clipped by 4 bases and J by 4 bases, with 21 bases between them. This CDR3 is built from 16 residues. Regarding this clone: Its antigen is still unknown.

Study-wide results and limits: Reported TCR beta diversity, measured in blood and tumor, was significantly higher for malignant thyroid tumors than for benign nodules.

All patients reached thyroid surgery having received no treatment beforehand. The sequencing sample was made of blood. The receptor was isolated from a male donor with papillary thyroid cancer or a benign thyroid nodule (not recorded which). Some clones in this sample may be carry-over from other donors' samples. The chain links TRBV5-1 to TRBJ2-7; TRBD2 might be the D (6 bases). The CDR3 DNA is TGCGCCAGCAGCCTCTCCTTTGGCGGGGCTTCGTACGAGCAGTACTTC. Protein: CASSLSFGGASYEQYF.